This T cell receptor (beta chain) appears in the sequencing data of a study of blood T cell repertoires in COVID-19. This table comes from immunoSEQ multiplex PCR, and its TCRdb copy is limited to in-frame clones, with some not included. Found here are tens of thousands of clones, roughly 90% of them singletons; the top ten hold roughly an eighth. What was sequenced was peripheral blood. This receptor was obtained from a man between 65 and 85 years old with acute or convalescent COVID-19.

The CDR3 region has the DNA TGTGCCAGCAGTCGCGACAGGGCGTACGAGCAGTACTTC. As protein: CASSRDRAYEQYF. The chain carries TRBV6-5 and TRBJ2-7; 7 bases match TRBD1. The V gene's germline CDR1 is MNHEY and CDR2 SVGAGI. The junction had 5 bases not matched to a gene; V was cut back by 5 bases and J by 4 bases. This CDR3 is 13 amino acids long.